This T cell receptor beta chain was sequenced during a study of shared clonotypes between healthy human individuals. Findings and limits, study-wide: The study found roughly 5% of naive CD4 clonotypes shared across several donors.

Generated by immunoSEQ multiplex PCR, the TCRdb table keeps only in-frame clones and is missing some. Of 2 million to 2.5 million clones in the sample, around 95% were seen once. About this clone itself: The antigen remains unidentified.

V dropped 3 bases and J dropped 2; count of bases not matched to a gene: 7. Per germline, CDR1 GTSNPN and CDR2 SVGIG (reference sequence). The length of the CDR3 is 15 residues. Sequenced input: naive CD4+ T cells sorted from blood. The sample's subset: CD45RA+ positively selected. The clonotype originates from a young man in good health. The V and J genes are TRBV30 and TRBJ1-5; 7 bases fit TRBD1. The CDR3 reads CAWSIAGTGNQPQHF. The CDR3 nucleotides read TGTGCCTGGAGCATCGCCGGGACAGGCAATCAGCCCCAGCATTTT.